Listed here are 11 T cell receptor beta chains from one sample, sequenced in a study of OX40 agonist ivuxolimab in advanced cancers. Clones were read by immunoSEQ multiplex PCR, and TCRdb kept only the in-frame ones, dropping some. The data show about 78,000 clones, roughly nine tenths seen once. The material was CD4+ or CD8+ T cells sorted from blood, obtained in a trial of the OX40 agonist ivuxolimab. The receptors were gathered from an adult with an advanced solid tumor such as melanoma, head and neck, liver or kidney cancer.

V and J are TRBV5-1 and TRBJ2-1; 9 bases line up with TRBD2. Per germline, CDR1 SGHRS and CDR2 YFSETQ. The CDR3 length is 16 residues. V trimming: 1 base; J trimming: 8 bases; junction bases outside the gene matches: 10. In DNA, the CDR3 is TGCGCCAGCAGCTTGCGGGCGGGGGGGCAGTCCTATGAGCAGTTCTTC. Translation gives CASSLRAGGQSYEQFF. Full variable domain (outside the CDR3, taken from reference TRBV5-1 and TRBJ2-1): KAGVTQTPRYLIKTRGQQVTLSCSPISGHRSVSWYQQTPGQGLQFLFEYFSETQRNKGNFPGRFSGRQFSNSRSEMNVSTLELGDSALYLCASSLRAGGQSYEQFFGPGTRLTVL.

V and J are TRBV4-1 and TRBJ2-2; D is unresolved. The germline V and J ends were trimmed by 1 base and 8 bases, with 11 bases remaining between them. Germline assignment: CDR1 MGHRA and CDR2 YSYEKL. This CDR3 contains 14 residues. The CDR3 is CASSQAPESGELFF. CDR3 in DNA: TGCGCCAGCAGCCAAGCCCCCGAATCAGGGGAGCTGTTTTTT.

The gene calls are TRBV5-4 and TRBJ1-2, with D maybe TRBD1 (6 bases). V dropped 1 base and J dropped 7 bases, with 14 bases sitting between them. Germline V lookup: CDR1 SGHNT, CDR2 YYREEE (reference sequence). The CDR3 consists of 14 residues. CDR3 protein: CASSLLGARGGYTF. The CDR3 DNA reads TGTGCCAGCAGCTTGTTGGGGGCGCGGGGTGGCTACACCTTC.

The rearrangement uses TRBV4-2 and TRBJ2-5, with 9 bases that match TRBD2. Looked up from germline, CDR1 is LGHNA and CDR2 is YNFKEQ. Trimming took 3 bases from V and 5 from J; bases not matched to a gene: 13. The CDR3 covers 17 residues. CDR3 loop: CASSQRGLAGSSETQYF. CDR3 coding DNA: TGTGCCAGCAGCCAGAGGGGGCTAGCGGGATCGAGCGAGACCCAGTACTTC.

V usage is TRBV30 and J usage is TRBJ1-5; TRBD1 might be the D (6 bases). Germline CDR1 is GTSNPN and CDR2 is SVGIG (reference sequence). The CDR3 contains 13 residues. V shed 2 bases and J shed 3 bases, with 8 bases lying between them. The CDR3 DNA sequence: TGTGCCTGGAGTCACAGGGTCAATCAGCCCCAGCATTTT. Protein product: CAWSHRVNQPQHF.

CDR3 DNA sequence: TGCGCCAGCAGCTCCGGGACTCCGAGATCACCCCTCCACTTT. Translating gives CASSSGTPRSPLHF. The chain couples TRBV5-1 to TRBJ1-6, with D maybe TRBD1 (5 bases). The CDR3 is 14 residues long. V was pared by 3 bases and J by 10 bases, with 14 bases between. Per germline, CDR1 SGHRS and CDR2 YFSETQ.

V usage is TRBV6-6 and J usage is TRBJ2-3; a possible D gene is TRBD1 (5 bases). The CDR3 covers 14 residues. V was pared by 4 bases and J by 1 base, with 9 bases between. The germline gives CDR1 MNHNY, CDR2 SVGAGI (reference sequence). CDR3: CASSSKQGTDTQYF. Here the CDR3 DNA reads TGTGCCAGCAGTTCGAAACAGGGCACAGATACGCAGTATTTT.

The chain employs TRBV28 and TRBJ2-2, with D unclear. The V gene lost 3 bases and the J gene lost 6 bases, with 14 bases spanning the gap. The CDR3 consists of 15 residues. Germline-derived CDR1 and CDR2 are MDHEN and SYDVKM. Here the CDR3 DNA reads TGTGCCAGCAGTTTTATCGGCACGTACGCCGGGGAGCTGTTTTTT. It codes for CASSFIGTYAGELFF.

The chain employs TRBV27 and TRBJ1-6; a possible D gene is TRBD1 (5 bases). Germline V CDR1 and CDR2: MNHEY, SMNVEV (reference sequence). The CDR3 runs to 13 residues. Trimming stripped 4 bases from V and 14 bases from J, with 15 bases between. This CDR3 is CASSSQGLGALHF. For the CDR3, the DNA is TGTGCCAGCAGTTCCCAAGGATTGGGGGCCCTCCACTTT.

The chain links TRBV19 to TRBJ2-3; 7 bases agree with TRBD2. The CDR3 sequence is 16 residues long. J was trimmed by 4 bases and V by 7 bases; bases with no gene match: 14. Looked up from germline, CDR1 is LNHDA and CDR2 is SQIVND (reference sequence). The CDR3 loop is CASTPTGGREPDTQYF. The CDR3 region has the DNA TGTGCCAGTACCCCAACGGGCGGGAGAGAACCAGATACGCAGTATTTT.

This clone has a single count. The chain links TRBV11-2 to TRBJ1-2; possible D gene TRBD1, 5 bases. Looked up from germline, CDR1 is SGHAT and CDR2 is FQNNGV. The CDR3 extends over 13 amino acids. V was shortened by 3 bases and J by 8 bases, with 13 bases between the two germline ends. CDR3 nucleotide sequence: TGTGCCAGCAGCTTCGGACTACGGGACGGCTACACCTTC. It specifies CASSFGLRDGYTF.